This is a list of T cell receptor beta chains from one sample in a study of blood T cell repertoires in COVID-19. Repertoires were generated with immunoSEQ multiplex PCR, while TCRdb's copy carries only in-frame clones and drops some. Seen here are 210,000 or so clones, over 75% observed once, and the top ten hold roughly 5%. Input material: peripheral blood. The receptors here all came from a man aged 50-59 years with COVID-19, enrolled during active disease. The CDR3 runs from the conserved cysteine through the conserved F or W. The D gene is left open where the match is weak. Size values are once, few and many counts, or a class for expanded clones, and some rows have none.

j_gene: TRBJ2-7; d_gene: TRBD1; abundance: NA; v_gene: TRBV3-1/TRBV3-2; CDR3nt: TGTGCCAGCAGCCAAGCAGGGACAGTTAGGGAGCAGTACTTC; CDR3aa: CASSQAGTVREQYF
j_gene: TRBJ2-2; d_gene: TRBD1; abundance: NA; v_gene: TRBV10-1; CDR3nt: TGCGCCAGCAGTTCCGGGACAGGCCTCACCGGGGAGCTGTTTTTT; CDR3aa: CASSSGTGLTGELFF
j_gene: TRBJ2-5; d_gene: TRBD2; abundance: NA; v_gene: TRBV7-2; CDR3nt: TGTGCCAGCAGCTTAGCGCCTAGCGGGAAAGAGACCCAGTACTTC; CDR3aa: CASSLAPSGKETQYF
j_gene: TRBJ1-1; d_gene: NA; abundance: NA; v_gene: TRBV18; CDR3nt: TGTGCCAGCTCACCACCGTCCCTCAACACTGAAGCTTTCTTT; CDR3aa: CASSPPSLNTEAFF
j_gene: TRBJ1-6; d_gene: NA; abundance: NA; v_gene: TRBV25-1; CDR3nt: TGTGCCAGCAAGGGGACATCAGGTTCACCCCTCCACTTT; CDR3aa: CASKGTSGSPLHF
j_gene: TRBJ1-1; d_gene: NA; abundance: NA; v_gene: TRBV2; CDR3nt: TGTGCCAGCTGTCCCCAGGGGAACACTGAAGCTTTCTTT; CDR3aa: CASCPQGNTEAFF
j_gene: TRBJ1-2; d_gene: TRBD1; abundance: NA; v_gene: TRBV28; CDR3nt: TGTGCCAGCGGTGACAGGGCGCTTGGCTACACCTTC; CDR3aa: CASGDRALGYTF
j_gene: TRBJ1-3; d_gene: NA; abundance: NA; v_gene: TRBV5-5; CDR3nt: TGTGCCAGCAGCCCTTGGGAGGCCGGGAGCTCTGGAAACACCATATATTTT; CDR3aa: CASSPWEAGSSGNTIYF
j_gene: TRBJ1-3; d_gene: NA; abundance: few; v_gene: TRBV7-2; CDR3nt: TGTGCCAGCAGCTTAGGCGGGACGGCGTCTGGAAACACCATATATTTT; CDR3aa: CASSLGGTASGNTIYF
j_gene: TRBJ1-4; d_gene: TRBD1; abundance: NA; v_gene: TRBV19; CDR3nt: TGTGCCAGTAGTGGTAACAGGGGTCGTTCGGAAAAACTGTTTTTT; CDR3aa: CASSGNRGRSEKLFF